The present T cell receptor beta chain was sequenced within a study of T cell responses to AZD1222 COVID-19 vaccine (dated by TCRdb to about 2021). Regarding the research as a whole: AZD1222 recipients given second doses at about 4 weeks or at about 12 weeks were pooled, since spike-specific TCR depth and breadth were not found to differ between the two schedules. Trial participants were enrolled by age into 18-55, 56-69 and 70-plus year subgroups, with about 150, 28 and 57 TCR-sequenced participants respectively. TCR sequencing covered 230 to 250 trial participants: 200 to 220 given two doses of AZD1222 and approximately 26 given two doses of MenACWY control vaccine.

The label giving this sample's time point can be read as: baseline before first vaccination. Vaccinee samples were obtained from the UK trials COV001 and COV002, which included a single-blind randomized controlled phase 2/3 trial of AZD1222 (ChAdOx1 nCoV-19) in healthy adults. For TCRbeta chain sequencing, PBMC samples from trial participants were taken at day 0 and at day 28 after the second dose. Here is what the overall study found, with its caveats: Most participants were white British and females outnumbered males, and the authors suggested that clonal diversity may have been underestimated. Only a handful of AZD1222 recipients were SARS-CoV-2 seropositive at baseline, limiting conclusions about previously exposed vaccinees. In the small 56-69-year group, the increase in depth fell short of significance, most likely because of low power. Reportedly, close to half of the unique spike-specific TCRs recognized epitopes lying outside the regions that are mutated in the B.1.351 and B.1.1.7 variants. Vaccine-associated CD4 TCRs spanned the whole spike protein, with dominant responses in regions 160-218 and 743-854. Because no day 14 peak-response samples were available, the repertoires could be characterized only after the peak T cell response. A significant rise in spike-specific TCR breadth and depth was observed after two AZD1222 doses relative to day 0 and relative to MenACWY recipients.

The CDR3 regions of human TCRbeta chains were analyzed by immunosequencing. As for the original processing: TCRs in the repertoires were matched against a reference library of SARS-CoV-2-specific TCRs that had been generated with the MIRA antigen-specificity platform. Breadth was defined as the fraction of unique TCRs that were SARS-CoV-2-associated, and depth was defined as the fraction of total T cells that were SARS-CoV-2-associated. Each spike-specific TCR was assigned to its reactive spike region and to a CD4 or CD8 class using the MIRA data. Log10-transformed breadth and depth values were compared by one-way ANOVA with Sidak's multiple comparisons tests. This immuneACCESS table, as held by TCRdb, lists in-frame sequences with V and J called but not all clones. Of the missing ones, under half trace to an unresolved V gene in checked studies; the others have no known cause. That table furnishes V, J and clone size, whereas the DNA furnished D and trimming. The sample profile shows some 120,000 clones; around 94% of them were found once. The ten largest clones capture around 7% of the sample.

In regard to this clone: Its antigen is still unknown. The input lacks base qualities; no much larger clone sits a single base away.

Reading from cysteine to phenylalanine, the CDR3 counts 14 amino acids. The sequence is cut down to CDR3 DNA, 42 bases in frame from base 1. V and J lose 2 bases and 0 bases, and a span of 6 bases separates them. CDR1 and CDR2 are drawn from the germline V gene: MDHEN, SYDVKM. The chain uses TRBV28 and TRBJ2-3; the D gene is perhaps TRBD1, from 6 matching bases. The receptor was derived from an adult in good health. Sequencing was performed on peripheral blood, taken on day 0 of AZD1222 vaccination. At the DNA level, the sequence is TGTGCCAGCAGTTTACAGGGGAGCACAGATACGCAGTATTTT. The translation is CASSLQGSTDTQYF.